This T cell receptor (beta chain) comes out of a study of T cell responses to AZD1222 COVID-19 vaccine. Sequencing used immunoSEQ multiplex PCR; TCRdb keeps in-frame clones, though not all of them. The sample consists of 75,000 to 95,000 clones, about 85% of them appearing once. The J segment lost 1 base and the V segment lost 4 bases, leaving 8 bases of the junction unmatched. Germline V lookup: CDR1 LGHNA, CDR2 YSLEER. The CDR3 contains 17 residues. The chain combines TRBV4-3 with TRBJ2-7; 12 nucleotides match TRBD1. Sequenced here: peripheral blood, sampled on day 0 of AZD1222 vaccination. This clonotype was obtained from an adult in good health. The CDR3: CASSRDRGRERSYEQYF. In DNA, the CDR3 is TGCGCCAGCAGCCGGGACAGGGGGCGAGAACGATCCTACGAGCAGTACTTC.